The present entry profiles one T cell receptor (beta chain) with its context. The germline V gene has CDR1 LGHNA and CDR2 YSLEER. Trimming cost V 0 bases and J 2 bases, with 9 bases left between them. This CDR3 contains 15 residues. This sample was taken from a study of shared clonotypes between healthy human individuals. Method: immunoSEQ multiplex PCR; TCRdb's copy keeps in-frame clones and lacks some. Altogether under 1,100,000 clones are present, approximately 76% being singletons, with the ten largest covering 1.4% to 1.5%. The sequence was collected from a young man in good health. V and J are TRBV4-3 and TRBJ2-3; D gene unclear. The source material was memory CD4+ T cells sorted from blood. Sample subset: CD45RA-negative fraction. CDR3 protein: CASSQEAITTDTQYF. The CDR3 nucleotides are TGCGCCAGCAGCCAAGAAGCTATAACCACAGATACGCAGTATTTT.